Presented here are 21 T cell receptor beta chains from one specimen sequenced in a study of siplizumab effects on memory and regulatory T cells. The method was immunoSEQ multiplex PCR; TCRdb's version includes in-frame clones alone and lacks a portion of them. This sample has about 100,000 clones, with approximately 94% found just once. Sequenced: non-Treg CD4+ T cells sorted from blood. These receptors were taken from a human donor in good health.

This sequence joins TRBV7-3 and TRBJ2-7; D may be TRBD1 (6 bases). There are 14 residues in the CDR3. Germline V gene data show CDR1 as SGHTA and CDR2 as FQGTGA. The V gene lost 2 bases and the J gene lost 4 bases, with 12 bases spanning the gap. This chain's CDR3 is CASSLGQGIYEQYF. The DNA of the CDR3 is TGTGCCAGCAGCTTAGGGCAGGGGATTTACGAGCAGTACTTC.

This chain uses TRBV10-3 with TRBJ1-2; 11 bases align to TRBD1. The CDR3 has 16 residues. CDR1 and CDR2 (germline): ENHRY, SYGVKD. Trimming at V came to 3 bases and at J to 6 bases, leaving 9 bases not matched to a gene. The CDR3 reads CAISDYDRTGGHGYTF. The CDR3 nucleotides are TGTGCCATCAGTGATTACGACAGGACAGGGGGCCATGGCTACACCTTC.

This rearrangement joins TRBV29-1 to TRBJ2-5, with TRBD1 matching over 9 bases. The V gene end was trimmed by 8 bases and the J gene end by 5 bases; junction bases not matched to a gene: 9. Germline V gene sequence: CDR1 SQVTM, CDR2 ANQGSEA. The CDR3 is made up of 13 amino acids. CDR3 sequence (DNA): TGCAGCCTAAGACAGGGGGTCGGGGAGACCCAGTACTTC. The encoded protein is CSLRQGVGETQYF.

The chain carries TRBV7-9 and TRBJ1-2; D perhaps matches TRBD1 (6 bases). The CDR3 is made up of 13 amino acids. Germline V gives CDR1 SEHNR, CDR2 FQNEAQ (reference sequence). V lost 7 bases and J 3 bases, leaving 12 bases between the germline ends. Here the CDR3 DNA reads TGTGCCAGCAAACCAGGGGTTCACTATGGCTACACCTTC. Amino acids: CASKPGVHYGYTF.

The gene calls are TRBV6-1 and TRBJ1-2; TRBD1 agrees at 8 bases. This CDR3 has 13 amino acids. The germline V gene encodes CDR1 MNHNS and CDR2 SASEGT. Trimming removed 5 bases from V and 7 bases from J; junction bases left unmatched: 6. DNA of the CDR3: TGTGCCAGCAGTCCCGACAGGGGCCCTGGCTACACCTTC. Its translation: CASSPDRGPGYTF.

V usage is TRBV27 and J usage is TRBJ2-7, with 10 bases that match TRBD2. Per the germline V gene, CDR1 is MNHEY and CDR2 is SMNVEV (reference sequence). The CDR3 has 15 residues. The junction had 10 bases not matched to a gene; V was cut back by 6 bases and J by 5 bases. The CDR3: CASSTPAGGSHEQYF. The CDR3 DNA reads as TGTGCCAGCAGCACCCCAGCGGGAGGGTCCCACGAGCAGTACTTC.

This chain links TRBV11-2 with TRBJ2-2, with D perhaps TRBD2 (5 bases). Deletions cut 4 bases from V and 4 bases from J, with 16 bases between. This CDR3 is built from 16 residues. The germline V gene encodes CDR1 SGHAT and CDR2 FQNNGV. In DNA, the CDR3 is TGTGCCAGCAGCTCAGCGTGGCGGGCGCCCACCGGGGAGCTGTTTTTT. Its translation is CASSSAWRAPTGELFF.

The chain has TRBV5-1 and TRBJ2-7; TRBD2 matches 7 bases. From germline, CDR1 is SGHRS and CDR2 YFSETQ. This CDR3 has 14 amino acids. The V and J ends lost 4 bases and 6 bases, in that order; junction bases with no gene match: 10. The CDR3 sequence is CASSTPDAGAEQYF. The CDR3 coding sequence is TGCGCCAGCAGCACCCCTGATGCGGGAGCCGAGCAGTACTTC.

V gene TRBV5-1 combines with J gene TRBJ2-7; TRBD1 might be the D (5 bases). This CDR3 contains 15 residues. The V end was cut by 0 bases, the J end by 4 bases, with 14 bases between. From germline, CDR1 is SGHRS and CDR2 YFSETQ. CDR3 sequence (DNA): TGCGCCAGCAGCTTGGCGGCAGGGAATATGTACGAGCAGTACTTC. Translation: CASSLAAGNMYEQYF.

V usage is TRBV7-9 and J usage is TRBJ1-5, with 8 bases lining up with TRBD1. The CDR3 extends over 15 amino acids. Germline V gene sequence: CDR1 SEHNR, CDR2 FQNEAQ (reference sequence). Trimming cost V 5 bases and J 1 base; bases outside gene matches: 4. In DNA form, the CDR3 reads TGTGCCAGCAGCACAGGGGGTGGGAGCAATCAGCCCCAGCATTTT. Protein sequence: CASSTGGGSNQPQHF.

The rearrangement links TRBV12-5 to TRBJ2-1; 10 bases line up with TRBD2. The length of the CDR3 is 17 residues. Germline lookup yields CDR1 LGHNT and CDR2 FRNRAP. Germline trimming cut 2 bases from V and 5 bases from J; bases unmatched to any gene: 9. CDR3 in DNA: TGTGCTAGTGGTTTGTCCCCCGGGACTAGCGTTGACAATGAGCAGTTCTTC. Amino acid sequence: CASGLSPGTSVDNEQFF.

This clone appeared once. V is TRBV6-1 and J is TRBJ2-7; the D call may be TRBD1 or TRBD2 (5 bases each). Between the trimmed V and J ends, which lost 9 bases and 0 bases, there was a span of 12 bases. The germline gives CDR1 MNHNS, CDR2 SASEGT. The CDR3 runs to 13 residues. The CDR3 DNA reads as TGTGCCAGTGGGACCGAATACTCCTACGAGCAGTACTTC. Residues: CASGTEYSYEQYF.

Comment on this clone: Relative to the germline gene, one junction end is altered; a read error may explain this. The V gene is TRBV2, the J gene TRBJ2-1; a possible D gene is TRBD2 (5 bases). Germline V gives CDR1 SNHLY, CDR2 FYNNEI. This CDR3 region has 11 residues. The CDR3 DNA reads as TGTGCCAGCAGTGAAGTGACTTTGCGGGTCTTC. Amino acid sequence: CASSEVTLRVF.

This chain joins TRBV5-8 and TRBJ2-3; D unresolved. Trimming stripped 4 bases from V and 6 bases from J, with 6 bases between. This CDR3 is built from 11 residues. Germline V CDR1 and CDR2: SGHTS, YDEGEE. For the CDR3, the DNA is TGTGCCAGCAGCGTTGGTGATACGCAGTATTTT. Protein sequence: CASSVGDTQYF.

The rearrangement links TRBV7-3 to TRBJ2-3; D may be TRBD2 (5 bases). The germline V gene encodes CDR1 SGHTA and CDR2 FQGTGA. With 5 bases removed from V and 4 bases from J, the gap between germline ends came to 28 bases. The CDR3 is 19 amino acids. CDR3 amino acids: CASSPREKRVTRSSDTQYF. In nucleotides, the CDR3 is TGTGCCAGCAGCCCTCGGGAAAAAAGGGTCACTAGAAGCTCAGATACGCAGTATTTT.

The rearrangement joins TRBV6-5 to TRBJ2-7; perhaps TRBD2 as D (6 bases). Trimming pared 6 bases from V and 3 bases from J, leaving 12 bases between. Germline CDR1 and CDR2: MNHEY and SVGAGI. The CDR3 is made up of 13 amino acids. CDR3 in amino acids: CASRETGLYEQYF. The CDR3 DNA follows: TGTGCCAGCAGGGAAACGGGACTCTACGAGCAGTACTTC.

The rearrangement joins TRBV18 to TRBJ2-1; D is unclear. The V gene lost 3 bases and the J gene lost 6 bases, with 3 bases spanning the gap. CDR3 length: 11 residues. Germline-derived CDR1 and CDR2 are KGHSH and LQKENI. The CDR3 DNA sequence: TGTGCCAGCTCACCCGCCAATGAGCAGTTCTTC. Translated, it gives CASSPANEQFF.

This rearrangement joins TRBV6-1 to TRBJ1-2; D perhaps matches TRBD1 (6 bases). Germline-derived CDR1 and CDR2 are MNHNS and SASEGT. The CDR3 covers 17 residues. Between the trimmed V and J ends, which lost 2 bases and 1 base, there was a span of 17 bases. The CDR3 sequence is CASSENGRTDFNYGYTF. The DNA for the CDR3 is TGTGCCAGCAGTGAAAACGGGCGGACAGACTTTAACTATGGCTACACCTTC.

This chain links TRBV4-1 with TRBJ2-6, with 10 bases that match TRBD1. This CDR3 comprises 18 residues. J lost 1 base, V lost 5 bases, and 8 bases had no gene match. In germline, CDR1 is MGHRA, CDR2 YSYEKL. CDR3 bases: TGCGCCAGCAGCTCTTCCGGGACAGGGGAATCTGGGGCCAACGTCCTGACTTTC. Amino acid sequence: CASSSSGTGESGANVLTF.

CDR3: CASSPLNVAGGQYNEQFF. The DNA of the CDR3 is TGTGCCAGCTCACCCCTGAACGTTGCTGGAGGGCAGTACAATGAGCAGTTCTTC. This sequence joins TRBV18 and TRBJ2-1; D is perhaps TRBD2 (6 bases). V shed 3 bases and J shed 4 bases, with 22 bases lying between them. Germline-derived CDR1 and CDR2 are KGHSH and LQKENI. The CDR3 runs 18 residues. Looking up the rest from reference TRBV18 and TRBJ2-1 gives the full variable domain: NAGVMQNPRHLVRRRGQEARLRCSPMKGHSHVYWYRQLPEEGLKFMVYLQKENIIDESGMPKERFSAEFPKEGPSILRIQQVVRGDSAAYFCASSPLNVAGGQYNEQFFGPGTRLTVL.

V gene TRBV4-1 combines with J gene TRBJ2-1, with 11 bases aligning to TRBD1. Germline V CDR1 and CDR2: MGHRA, YSYEKL. V was pared by 10 bases and J by 5 bases, with 10 bases of the junction left unmatched. The CDR3 extends over 15 amino acids. CDR3 coding DNA: TGCGCCAATACATACCGGGACAGGGGGGACAATGAGCAGTTCTTC. It codes for CANTYRDRGDNEQFF.